This T cell receptor beta chain was documented in a study of T cell responses to AZD1222 COVID-19 vaccine. Using immunoSEQ multiplex PCR, the repertoire was profiled, and TCRdb retains in-frame clones only, with some absent. Of 110,000 to 150,000 clones listed, approximately 93% are singletons. The CDR3 spans 18 residues. Deletions cut 0 bases from V and 0 bases from J, with 18 bases between. Germline V gene data show CDR1 as SGHRS and CDR2 as YFSETQ. The origin of this receptor is an adult in good health. The sequencing here drew on peripheral blood, taken on day 0 of AZD1222 vaccination. The chain couples TRBV5-1 to TRBJ1-1; D perhaps matches TRBD1 (6 bases). CDR3 nucleotide sequence: TGCGCCAGCAGCTTGGTAAGTTCCAGGGGCCTCATGAACACTGAAGCTTTCTTT. This translates into CASSLVSSRGLMNTEAFF.